The 17 T cell receptor beta chains below all came from one sample that was sequenced in a study of technical replicates of blood from a handful of donors. The data were produced by immunoSEQ multiplex PCR, yet TCRdb's version contains in-frame clones alone and is incomplete. The table includes about 60,000 clones, more than 75% detected once. The sequenced sample was PBMCs. Receptors originate from a human donor in good health. Some clones in this sample may be carry-over from other donors' samples.

The gene calls are TRBV13 and TRBJ2-3; 14 bases align to TRBD2. The junction had 8 bases not matched to a gene; V was cut back by 5 bases and J by 4 bases. The CDR3 totals 17 residues. The germline gives CDR1 PRHDT, CDR2 FYEKMQ (reference sequence). The CDR3 reads CASSPGTSGRGSDTQYF. Here the CDR3 DNA reads TGTGCCAGCAGCCCGGGGACTAGCGGGAGAGGCTCAGATACGCAGTATTTT. The full variable domain, rest sourced from reference TRBV13 and TRBJ2-3, is AAGVIQSPRHLIKEKRETATLKCYPIPRHDTVYWYQQGPGQDPQFLISFYEKMQSDKGSIPDRFSAQQFSDYHSELNMSSLELGDSALYFCASSPGTSGRGSDTQYFGPGTRLTVL.

The chain links TRBV19 to TRBJ1-2; 7 bases match TRBD1. Trimming at V came to 4 bases and at J to 4 bases, leaving 6 bases not matched to a gene. CDR3 length: 14 amino acids. In germline, CDR1 is LNHDA, CDR2 SQIVND (reference sequence). In nucleotides, the CDR3 is TGTGCCAGTAGTAGGGGACAGCCCCTCTATGGCTACACCTTC. Amino acid sequence: CASSRGQPLYGYTF.

V usage is TRBV18 and J usage is TRBJ2-5, with TRBD1 as a possible D gene (5 bases). V lost 6 bases, J lost 2 bases, and 16 bases lay in between. The CDR3 has 15 amino acids. Germline V gene lookup returns CDR1 KGHSH and CDR2 LQKENI. For the CDR3, the DNA is TGTGCCAGCTCCCGCCAGACAGACACTCAAGAGACCCAGTACTTC. Its translation: CASSRQTDTQETQYF.

This clone was found many times. The CDR3 region is CASSADRGSYAPLHF. For the CDR3, the DNA is TGTGCCAGCAGCGCGGACAGGGGGTCTTATGCACCCCTCCACTTT. The rearrangement uses TRBV7-9 and TRBJ1-6; 10 bases agree with TRBD1. With 5 bases clipped from V and 11 bases from J, the junction kept 9 bases outside the gene matches. CDR1 SEHNR and CDR2 FQNEAQ come from the germline V gene (reference sequence). This CDR3 region has 15 residues.

This clone has only one observation. This chain connects TRBV19 to TRBJ1-5; perhaps TRBD1 as D (6 bases). V shed 0 bases and J shed 6 bases, with 15 bases lying between them. Germline values: CDR1 LNHDA, CDR2 SQIVND (reference sequence). The CDR3 length is 16 residues. This CDR3 is CASSIEGRGWFQPQHF. CDR3 bases: TGTGCCAGTAGTATAGAGGGCAGGGGATGGTTTCAGCCCCAGCATTTT.

J is TRBJ2-1 and V is TRBV11-2; 10 bases line up with TRBD2. Germline V gives CDR1 SGHAT, CDR2 FQNNGV. CDR3 length: 14 residues. V lost 6 bases, J lost 3 bases, and 2 bases stayed unmatched. CDR3 in amino acids: CASSRTSGYNEQFF. CDR3 DNA: TGTGCCAGCAGTAGGACTAGCGGCTACAATGAGCAGTTCTTC.

The chain uses TRBV5-4 and TRBJ2-1, with D unresolved. The length of the CDR3 is 16 residues. Trimming took off 0 bases at V and 0 bases at J, with 10 bases between the two ends. In germline, CDR1 is SGHNT, CDR2 YYREEE (reference sequence). The CDR3 spells CASSLVAPSSYNEQFF. In DNA form, the CDR3 reads TGTGCCAGCAGCTTGGTAGCCCCGAGCTCCTACAATGAGCAGTTCTTC.

The rearrangement joins TRBV6-1 to TRBJ2-5; D might be TRBD2 (6 bases). The CDR3 loop spans 15 amino acids. Germline V gene data show CDR1 as MNHNS and CDR2 as SASEGT. The ends were cut back, 2 bases at V and 5 bases at J, with 15 bases in the middle. Here the CDR3 DNA reads TGTGCCAGCAGTGAAAGGCGGCGGGGTGCGGAGACCCAGTACTTC. This sequence encodes CASSERRRGAETQYF.

The V and J genes are TRBV18 and TRBJ2-3, with 8 bases that match TRBD1. This CDR3 is 17 amino acids long. J lost 2 bases, V lost 4 bases, and 11 bases had no gene match. Germline CDR1 reads KGHSH; CDR2 reads LQKENI. DNA of the CDR3: TGTGCCAGCTCACAGAACACCGGGACAGGCTCCACAGATACGCAGTATTTT. Its protein product is CASSQNTGTGSTDTQYF. Complete variable domain (other parts from reference TRBV18 and TRBJ2-3): NAGVMQNPRHLVRRRGQEARLRCSPMKGHSHVYWYRQLPEEGLKFMVYLQKENIIDESGMPKERFSAEFPKEGPSILRIQQVVRGDSAAYFCASSQNTGTGSTDTQYFGPGTRLTVL.

The chain is built from TRBV19 and TRBJ1-5; TRBD1 might be the D (6 bases). V was cut by 3 bases and J by 6 bases, with 12 bases left in between. The germline V gene has CDR1 LNHDA and CDR2 SQIVND (reference sequence). This CDR3 contains 14 residues. The chain's CDR3 is CASSITGRVQPQHF. The CDR3 coding sequence is TGTGCCAGTAGTATCACAGGGCGGGTTCAGCCCCAGCATTTT. The full variable domain, in which reference TRBV19 and TRBJ1-5 provide the parts outside the CDR3, is DGGITQSPKYLFRKEGQNVTLSCEQNLNHDAMYWYRQDPGQGLRLIYYSQIVNDFQKGDIAEGYSVSREKKESFPLTVTSAQKNPTAFYLCASSITGRVQPQHFGDGTRLSIL.

This rearrangement joins TRBV5-6 to TRBJ2-1; a possible D gene is TRBD2 (5 bases). This CDR3 contains 16 residues. From germline, CDR1 is SGHDT and CDR2 YYEEEE. With 0 bases removed from V and 9 bases from J, the gap between germline ends came to 19 bases. CDR3 amino acids: CASSLGTGSAVSEQFF. CDR3 coding DNA: TGTGCCAGCAGCTTGGGTACGGGGAGCGCCGTTAGTGAGCAGTTCTTC.

The chain links TRBV7-6 to TRBJ2-5; no clear D gene. Germline CDR1 SGHVS, CDR2 FNYEAQ. The germline V and J ends were trimmed by 4 bases and 2 bases, with 11 bases remaining between them. CDR3 length: 14 amino acids. The CDR3 loop is CASSSVLTQETQYF. The CDR3 nucleotides are TGTGCCAGCAGCTCGGTCTTGACACAAGAGACCCAGTACTTC.

CDR3 protein: CASSADRGAGELFF. The CDR3 DNA reads TGTGCCAGCAGCGCCGACAGGGGTGCCGGGGAGCTGTTTTTT. This rearrangement joins TRBV11-1 to TRBJ2-2, with 8 bases matching TRBD1. Germline CDR1 SGHAT, CDR2 FQDESV (reference sequence). The CDR3 spans 14 residues. Trimming took 5 bases from V and 6 from J; bases not matched to a gene: 5.

This clone was found once. The gene calls are TRBV4-3 and TRBJ2-1; TRBD2 agrees at 7 bases. The CDR3 has 17 residues. Per the germline V gene, CDR1 is LGHNA and CDR2 is YSLEER. J lost 4 bases, V lost 0 bases, and 9 bases had no gene match. The CDR3 DNA reads TGCGCCAGCAGCCAAGATTTGACGGGAGGTCGTTACAATGAGCAGTTCTTC. It is translated as CASSQDLTGGRYNEQFF.

This clone was detected a few times. The J gene is TRBJ2-1, the V gene TRBV5-4; 11 bases are a match to TRBD2. V shed 0 bases, J shed 4 bases, and the junction held 12 bases outside the gene matches. This CDR3 is 19 amino acids long. Germline CDR1 reads SGHNT; CDR2 reads YYREEE (reference sequence). CDR3 protein: CASSLVASGGLTQYNEQFF. The CDR3, as DNA: TGTGCCAGCAGCTTGGTGGCTAGCGGGGGGCTAACCCAATACAATGAGCAGTTCTTC.

The chain recombines TRBV5-1 with TRBJ2-5; unclear D gene. This CDR3 is built from 13 residues. Deletions cut 1 base from V and 2 bases from J, with 6 bases between. Per germline, CDR1 SGHRS and CDR2 YFSETQ. This chain's CDR3 is CASSLIPQETQYF. In DNA form, the CDR3 reads TGCGCCAGCAGCTTGATCCCGCAAGAGACCCAGTACTTC.

The CDR3 spells CASSETSGGWEQYF. The CDR3 nucleotides read TGTGCCAGCAGTGAGACTAGCGGGGGGTGGGAGCAGTACTTC. V and J are TRBV2 and TRBJ2-7; the match to TRBD2 covers 13 bases. J gave up 7 bases and V 3 bases, and 3 bases lay outside the gene matches. The CDR3 has 14 amino acids. Germline V gene sequence: CDR1 SNHLY, CDR2 FYNNEI.